This T cell receptor beta chain derives from a study of early T cells in non-severe SARS-CoV-2 infection. MiXCR, run by TCRdb on the 5' RACE reads, gives a single entry per CDR3 protein. The profile covers roughly 80,000 distinct CDR3 sequences, with about a sixth appearing a single time and approximately 2.9% taken by the ten largest. With respect to this clonotype: The antigen is not known.

Study-level points and caveats: Database matching using VDJdb favored anti-spike CD8 responses, with private and CD4 specificities left missing.

Looked up from germline, CDR1 is LNHDA and CDR2 is SQIVND (reference sequence). Trimming took 3 bases from V and 4 from J, leaving 12 bases between them. The CDR3 spans 14 residues. Input material: whole blood. The origin of this receptor is an adult who was a healthcare worker with PCR-confirmed SARS-CoV-2 infection or an uninfected control (not recorded which). V usage is TRBV19 and J usage is TRBJ1-2, with D uncertain. The CDR3 sequence: CASSIPSGLYGYTF. CDR3 DNA sequence: TGTGCCAGTAGTATCCCCTCAGGCCTCTATGGCTACACCTTC.